This entry is about one T cell receptor (beta chain). Its matching antigen is unknown. Libraries were prepared by immunoSEQ multiplex PCR; TCRdb keeps only in-frame clonotypes and omits some of them. The table has around 120,000 clones, around nine tenths seen once. The germline gives CDR1 SGHNT, CDR2 YYREEE (reference sequence). Trimming left V 3 bases short and J 4 bases short, with 15 bases between. The CDR3 runs 15 residues. The data originate from a study of cytomegalovirus exposure and HLA in healthy donors. General study findings and limits: Accounts indicate the classifier identified cytomegalovirus status with strong specificity and sensitivity. Overall, approximately 150 TCR beta chains were annotated as cytomegalovirus-associated. There were a few CMV-associated chains whose specificity for CMV antigens was confirmed in vitro.

The sample was PBMCs. The V call is TRBV5-4, the J call TRBJ2-3, with D perhaps matching TRBD1 (5 bases). This TCR was recovered from a man younger than 30 in good health and CMV-seropositive. The CDR3 nucleotides are TGTGCCAGCAGCTCTCAGGGTCTGACGGCAGATACGCAGTATTTT. Translating it yields CASSSQGLTADTQYF. The variable domain in full, with the rest retrieved from reference TRBV5-4 and TRBJ2-3, is ETGVTQSPTHLIKTRGQQVTLRCSSQSGHNTVSWYQQALGQGPQFIFQYYREEENGRGNFPPRFSGLQFPNYSSELNVNALELDDSALYLCASSSQGLTADTQYFGPGTRLTVL.